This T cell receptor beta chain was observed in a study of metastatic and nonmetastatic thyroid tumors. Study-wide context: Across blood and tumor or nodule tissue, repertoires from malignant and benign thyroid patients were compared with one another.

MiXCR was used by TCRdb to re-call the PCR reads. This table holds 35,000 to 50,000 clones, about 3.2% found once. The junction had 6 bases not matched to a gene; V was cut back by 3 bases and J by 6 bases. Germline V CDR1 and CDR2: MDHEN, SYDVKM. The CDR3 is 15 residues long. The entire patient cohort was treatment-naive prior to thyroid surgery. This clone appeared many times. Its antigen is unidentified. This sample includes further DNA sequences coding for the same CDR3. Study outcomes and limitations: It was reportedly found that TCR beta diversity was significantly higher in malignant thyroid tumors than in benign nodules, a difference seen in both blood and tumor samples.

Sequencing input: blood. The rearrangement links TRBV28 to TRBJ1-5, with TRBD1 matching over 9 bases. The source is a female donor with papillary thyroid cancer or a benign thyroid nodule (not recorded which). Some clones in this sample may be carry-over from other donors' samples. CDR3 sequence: CASSFGQGFRQPQHF. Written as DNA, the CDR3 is TGTGCCAGCAGTTTTGGACAGGGGTTTCGTCAGCCCCAGCATTTT.